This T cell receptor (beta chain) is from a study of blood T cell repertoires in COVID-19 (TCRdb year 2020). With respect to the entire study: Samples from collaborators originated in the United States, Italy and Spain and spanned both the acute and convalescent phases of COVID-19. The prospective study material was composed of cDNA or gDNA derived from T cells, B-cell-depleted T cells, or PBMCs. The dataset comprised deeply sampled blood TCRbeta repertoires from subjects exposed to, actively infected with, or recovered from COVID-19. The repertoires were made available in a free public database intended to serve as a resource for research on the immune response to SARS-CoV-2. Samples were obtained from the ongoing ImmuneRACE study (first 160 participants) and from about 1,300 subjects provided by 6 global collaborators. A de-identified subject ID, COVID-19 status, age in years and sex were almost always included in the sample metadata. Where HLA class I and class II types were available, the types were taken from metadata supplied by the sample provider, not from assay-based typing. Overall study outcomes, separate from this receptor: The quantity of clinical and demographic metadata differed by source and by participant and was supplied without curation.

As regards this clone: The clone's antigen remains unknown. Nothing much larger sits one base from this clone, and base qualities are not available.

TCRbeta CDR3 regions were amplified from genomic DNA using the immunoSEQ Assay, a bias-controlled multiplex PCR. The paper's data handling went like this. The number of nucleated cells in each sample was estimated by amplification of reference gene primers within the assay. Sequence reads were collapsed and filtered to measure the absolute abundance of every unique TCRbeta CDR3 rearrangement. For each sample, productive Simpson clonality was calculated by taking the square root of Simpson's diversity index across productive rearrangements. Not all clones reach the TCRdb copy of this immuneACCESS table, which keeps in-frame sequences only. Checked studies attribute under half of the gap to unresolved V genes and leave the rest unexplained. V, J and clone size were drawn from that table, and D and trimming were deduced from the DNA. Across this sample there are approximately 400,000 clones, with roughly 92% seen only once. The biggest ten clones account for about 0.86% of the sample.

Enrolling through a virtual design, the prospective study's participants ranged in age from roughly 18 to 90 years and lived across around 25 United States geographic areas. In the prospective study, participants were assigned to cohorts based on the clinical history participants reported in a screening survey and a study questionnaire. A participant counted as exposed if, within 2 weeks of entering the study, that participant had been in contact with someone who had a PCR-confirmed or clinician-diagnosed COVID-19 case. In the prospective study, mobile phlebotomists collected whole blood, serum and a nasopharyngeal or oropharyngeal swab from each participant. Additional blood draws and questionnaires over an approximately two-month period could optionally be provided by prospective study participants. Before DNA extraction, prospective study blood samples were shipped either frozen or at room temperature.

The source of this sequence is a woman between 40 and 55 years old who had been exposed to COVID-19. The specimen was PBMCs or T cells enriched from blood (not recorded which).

This receptor carries the CDR3 CASSVPTPTSGRWSDNEQFF. The DNA sequence reads TGTGCCAGCAGTGTCCCGACCCCGACTAGCGGGAGATGGTCGGACAATGAGCAGTTCTTC. The chain is assembled from TRBV6-4 and TRBJ2-1, and TRBD2 aligns with 12 junction nucleotides. Trimmed from V: 4 bases; trimmed from J: 5 bases; junction bases lacking a gene match: 18. The CDR3 runs 20 residues from the cysteine to the phenylalanine. Only the CDR3 portion is preserved as DNA: 60 bases, with reading frame beginning at the first base. The germline V gene specifies MRHNA as CDR1 and SNTAGT as CDR2.